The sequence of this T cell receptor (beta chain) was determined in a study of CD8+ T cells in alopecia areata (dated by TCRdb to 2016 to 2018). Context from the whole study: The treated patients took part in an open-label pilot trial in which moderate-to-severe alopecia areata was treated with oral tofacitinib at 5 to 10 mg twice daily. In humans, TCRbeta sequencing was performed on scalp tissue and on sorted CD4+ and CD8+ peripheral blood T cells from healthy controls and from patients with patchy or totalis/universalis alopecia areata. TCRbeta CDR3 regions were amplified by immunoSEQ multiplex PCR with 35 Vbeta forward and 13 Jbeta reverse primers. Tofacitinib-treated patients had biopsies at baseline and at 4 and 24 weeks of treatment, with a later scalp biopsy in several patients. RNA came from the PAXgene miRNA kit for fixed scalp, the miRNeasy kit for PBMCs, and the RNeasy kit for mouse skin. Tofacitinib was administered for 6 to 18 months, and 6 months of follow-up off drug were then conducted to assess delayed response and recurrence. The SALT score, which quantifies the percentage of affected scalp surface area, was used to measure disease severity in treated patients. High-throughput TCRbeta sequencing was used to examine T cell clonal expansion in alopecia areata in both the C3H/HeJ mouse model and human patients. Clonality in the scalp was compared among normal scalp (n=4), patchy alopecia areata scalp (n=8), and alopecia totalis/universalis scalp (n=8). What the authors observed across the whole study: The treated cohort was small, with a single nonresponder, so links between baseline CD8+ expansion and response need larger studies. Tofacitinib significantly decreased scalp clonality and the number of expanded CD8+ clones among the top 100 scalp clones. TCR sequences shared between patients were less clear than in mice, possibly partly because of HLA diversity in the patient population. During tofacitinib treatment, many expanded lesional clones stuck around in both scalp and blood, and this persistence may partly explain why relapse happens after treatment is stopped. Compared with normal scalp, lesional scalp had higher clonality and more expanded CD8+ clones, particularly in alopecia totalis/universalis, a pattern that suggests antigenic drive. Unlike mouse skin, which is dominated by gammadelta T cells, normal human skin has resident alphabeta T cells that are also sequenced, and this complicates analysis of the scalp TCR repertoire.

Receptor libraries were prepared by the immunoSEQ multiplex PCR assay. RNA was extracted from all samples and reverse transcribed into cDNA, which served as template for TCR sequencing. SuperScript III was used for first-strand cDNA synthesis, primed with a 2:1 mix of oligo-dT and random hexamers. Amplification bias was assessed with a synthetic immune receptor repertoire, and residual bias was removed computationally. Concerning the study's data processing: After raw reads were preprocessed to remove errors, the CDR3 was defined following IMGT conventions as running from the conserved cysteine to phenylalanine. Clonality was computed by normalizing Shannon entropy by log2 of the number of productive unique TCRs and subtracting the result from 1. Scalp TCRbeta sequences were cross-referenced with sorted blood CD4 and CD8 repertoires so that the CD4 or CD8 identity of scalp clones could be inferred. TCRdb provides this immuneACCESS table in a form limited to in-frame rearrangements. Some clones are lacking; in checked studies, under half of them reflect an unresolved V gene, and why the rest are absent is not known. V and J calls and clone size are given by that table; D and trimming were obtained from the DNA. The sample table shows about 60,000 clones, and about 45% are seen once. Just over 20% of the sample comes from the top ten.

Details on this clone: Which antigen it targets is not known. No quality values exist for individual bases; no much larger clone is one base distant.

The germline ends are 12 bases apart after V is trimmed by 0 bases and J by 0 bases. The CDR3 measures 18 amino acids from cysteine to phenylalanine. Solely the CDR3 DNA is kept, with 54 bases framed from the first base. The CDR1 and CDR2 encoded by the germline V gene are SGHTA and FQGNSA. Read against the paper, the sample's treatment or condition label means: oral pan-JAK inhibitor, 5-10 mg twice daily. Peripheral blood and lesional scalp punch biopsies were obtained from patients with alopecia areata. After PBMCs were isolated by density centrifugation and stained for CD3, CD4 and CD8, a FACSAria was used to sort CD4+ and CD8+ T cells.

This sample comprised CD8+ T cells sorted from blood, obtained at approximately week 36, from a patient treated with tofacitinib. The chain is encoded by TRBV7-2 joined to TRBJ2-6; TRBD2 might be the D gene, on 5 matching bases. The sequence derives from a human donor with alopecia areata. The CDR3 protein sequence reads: CASSLALRELSGANVLTF. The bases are TGTGCCAGCAGCTTAGCGCTCCGGGAACTCTCTGGGGCCAACGTCCTGACTTTC.